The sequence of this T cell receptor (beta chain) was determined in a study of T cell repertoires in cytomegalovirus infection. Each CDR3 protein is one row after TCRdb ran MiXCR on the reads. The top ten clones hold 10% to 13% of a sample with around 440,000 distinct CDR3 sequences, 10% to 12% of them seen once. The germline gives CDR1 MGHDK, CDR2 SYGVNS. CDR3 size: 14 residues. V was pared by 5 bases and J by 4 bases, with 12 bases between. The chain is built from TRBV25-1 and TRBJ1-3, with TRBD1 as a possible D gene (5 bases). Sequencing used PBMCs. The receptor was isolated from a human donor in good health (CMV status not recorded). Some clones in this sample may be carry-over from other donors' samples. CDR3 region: CASSLLDTGNTIYF. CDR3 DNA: TGTGCCAGCAGTCTCCTGGACACGGGAAACACCATATATTTT.